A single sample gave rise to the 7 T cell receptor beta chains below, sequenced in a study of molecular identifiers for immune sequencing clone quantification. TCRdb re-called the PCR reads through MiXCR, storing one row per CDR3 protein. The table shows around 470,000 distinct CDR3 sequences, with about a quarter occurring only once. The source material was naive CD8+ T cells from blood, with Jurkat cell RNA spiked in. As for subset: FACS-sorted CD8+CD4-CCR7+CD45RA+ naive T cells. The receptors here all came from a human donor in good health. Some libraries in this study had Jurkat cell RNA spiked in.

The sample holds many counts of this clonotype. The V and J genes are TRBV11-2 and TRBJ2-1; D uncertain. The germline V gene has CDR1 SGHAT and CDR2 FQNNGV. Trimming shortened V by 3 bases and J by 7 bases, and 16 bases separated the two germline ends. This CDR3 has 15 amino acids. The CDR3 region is CASSFSRPIGNEQFF. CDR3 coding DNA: TGTGCCAGCAGCTTCTCCCGGCCCATAGGAAATGAGCAGTTCTTC.

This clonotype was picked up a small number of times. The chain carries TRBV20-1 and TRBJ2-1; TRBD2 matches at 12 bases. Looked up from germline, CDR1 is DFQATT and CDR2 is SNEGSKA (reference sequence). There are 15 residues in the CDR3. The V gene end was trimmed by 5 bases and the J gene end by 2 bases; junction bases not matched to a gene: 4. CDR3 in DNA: TGCAGTGCTCGCCCTAGCGGGGGGGCCTACAATGAGCAGTTCTTC. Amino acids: CSARPSGGAYNEQFF.

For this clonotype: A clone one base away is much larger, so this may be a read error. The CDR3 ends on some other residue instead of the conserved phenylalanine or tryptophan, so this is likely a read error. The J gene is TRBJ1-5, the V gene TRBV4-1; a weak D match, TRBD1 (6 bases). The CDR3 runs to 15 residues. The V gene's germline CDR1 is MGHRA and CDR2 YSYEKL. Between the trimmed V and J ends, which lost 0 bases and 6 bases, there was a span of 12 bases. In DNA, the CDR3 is TGCGCCAGCAGCCAAGAGGGGGCGCAGAGTCAGCCCCAGCATCTT. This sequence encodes CASSQEGAQSQPQHL.

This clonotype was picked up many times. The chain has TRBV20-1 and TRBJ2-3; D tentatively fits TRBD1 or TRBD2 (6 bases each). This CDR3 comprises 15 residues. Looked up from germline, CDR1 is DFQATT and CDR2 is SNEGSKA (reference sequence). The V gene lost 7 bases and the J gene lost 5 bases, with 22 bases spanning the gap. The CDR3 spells CSVNRGVQLEDTQYF. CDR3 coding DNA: TGCAGTGTAAATAGGGGGGTACAGCTTGAAGATACGCAGTATTTT.

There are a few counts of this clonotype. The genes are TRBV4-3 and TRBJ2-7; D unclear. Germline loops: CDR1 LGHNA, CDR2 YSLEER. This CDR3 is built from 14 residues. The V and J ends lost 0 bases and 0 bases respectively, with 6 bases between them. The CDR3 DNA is TGCGCCAGCAGCCAAGATCTCCTCTCCTACGAGCAGTACTTC. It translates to CASSQDLLSYEQYF.

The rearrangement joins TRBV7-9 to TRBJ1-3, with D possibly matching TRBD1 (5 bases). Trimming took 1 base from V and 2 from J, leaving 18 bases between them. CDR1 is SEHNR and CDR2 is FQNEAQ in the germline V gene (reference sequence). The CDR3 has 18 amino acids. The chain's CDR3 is CASSLETVGGLAGNTIYF. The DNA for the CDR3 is TGTGCCAGCAGCTTAGAGACGGTTGGGGGTTTGGCTGGAAACACCATATATTTT.

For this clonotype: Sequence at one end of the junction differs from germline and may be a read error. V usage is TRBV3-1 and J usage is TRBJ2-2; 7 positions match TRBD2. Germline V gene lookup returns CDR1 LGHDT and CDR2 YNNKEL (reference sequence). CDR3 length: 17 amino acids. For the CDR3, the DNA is TGTGCCAGCAGCCACCTCCCTCTAGCGGAGAACACCGGGGAGCTGCTTTTT. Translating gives CASSHLPLAENTGELLF.